This entry lists 7 T cell receptor beta chains sequenced from one sample in a study of cytomegalovirus exposure and HLA in healthy donors. Primers included in the PCR were 60 Vbeta and 13 Jbeta primers. Clones were read by immunoSEQ multiplex PCR, and TCRdb kept only the in-frame ones, dropping some. The data contain fewer than 250,000 clones, almost 80% of them singletons. Sequencing was done on a sample of PBMCs. The receptors stem from a young woman in good health and CMV-seronegative.

V gene TRBV4-1 combines with J gene TRBJ1-2; possibly TRBD1 for D (5 bases). CDR1 is MGHRA, CDR2 YSYEKL, per germline. The CDR3 length is 20 residues. V lost 0 bases and J 1 base, leaving 24 bases between the germline ends. CDR3 in amino acids: CASSQDRTGTAKYLNYGYTF. The CDR3 DNA is TGCGCCAGCAGCCAAGATCGTACCGGGACTGCGAAATATCTTAACTATGGCTACACCTTC.

J is TRBJ2-7 and V is TRBV5-6; D gene unclear. Trimming removed 4 bases from V and 3 bases from J, with 5 bases in between. The CDR3 totals 11 residues. Germline V gene data show CDR1 as SGHDT and CDR2 as YYEEEE. The DNA for the CDR3 is TGTGCCAGCAGCCGCGGCTACGAGCAGTACTTC. This encodes CASSRGYEQYF.

J is TRBJ1-4 and V is TRBV7-9; D might be TRBD1 (6 bases). The germline V gene encodes CDR1 SEHNR and CDR2 FQNEAQ (reference sequence). The CDR3 runs to 16 residues. Trimming pared 3 bases from V and 5 bases from J, leaving 16 bases between. The CDR3 DNA is TGTGCCAGCAGCTTTACTAAGGACAGCCCAAATGAAAAACTGTTTTTT. Protein: CASSFTKDSPNEKLFF.

J is TRBJ1-4 and V is TRBV27; no clear D. In germline, CDR1 is MNHEY, CDR2 SMNVEV (reference sequence). The V gene lost 3 bases and the J gene lost 2 bases, with 7 bases spanning the gap. The CDR3 contains 14 residues. CDR3 loop: CASSLEMTNEKLFF. CDR3 in DNA: TGTGCCAGCAGTTTGGAGATGACTAATGAAAAACTGTTTTTT.

This clone came up a few times. This sequence joins TRBV28 and TRBJ2-7; 7 bases agree with TRBD1. After removal of 5 bases from V and 6 bases from J, the junction contained 7 bases not matched to a gene. The CDR3 is 13 amino acids. Germline CDR1 is MDHEN and CDR2 is SYDVKM. CDR3 protein: CASSPGGGGEQYF. The CDR3 DNA reads TGTGCCAGCAGTCCAGGGGGTGGGGGCGAGCAGTACTTC.

This clone was detected only a few times. This rearrangement joins TRBV19 to TRBJ2-7; maybe TRBD1 (5 bases). Deletions cut 5 bases from V and 5 bases from J, with 16 bases between. The germline V gene has CDR1 LNHDA and CDR2 SQIVND (reference sequence). The CDR3 runs 14 residues. The chain's CDR3 is CASSPSDSFDEQYF. For the CDR3, the DNA is TGTGCCAGTAGTCCCTCCGACAGTTTTGACGAGCAGTACTTC.

This clone has a single count. The chain is built from TRBV19 and TRBJ1-4; D ambiguous. V gave up 6 bases and J gave up 5 bases, with 4 bases separating them. From germline, CDR1 is LNHDA and CDR2 SQIVND (reference sequence). The CDR3 totals 11 residues. The CDR3 nucleotides read TGTGCCAGTAGGTTAAATGAAAAACTGTTTTTT. Translation gives CASRLNEKLFF.